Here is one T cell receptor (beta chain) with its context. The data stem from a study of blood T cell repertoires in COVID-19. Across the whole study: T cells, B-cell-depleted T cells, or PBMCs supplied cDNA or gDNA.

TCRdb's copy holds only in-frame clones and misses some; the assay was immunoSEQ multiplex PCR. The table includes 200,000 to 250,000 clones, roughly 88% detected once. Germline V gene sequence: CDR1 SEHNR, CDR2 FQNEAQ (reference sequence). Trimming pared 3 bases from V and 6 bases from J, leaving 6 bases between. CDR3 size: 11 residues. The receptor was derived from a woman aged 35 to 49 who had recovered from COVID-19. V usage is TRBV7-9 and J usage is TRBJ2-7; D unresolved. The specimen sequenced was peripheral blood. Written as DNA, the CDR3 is TGTGCCAGCAGCTTTCTGAGCGAGCAGTACTTC. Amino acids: CASSFLSEQYF.